The TCR beta chain under discussion was sequenced for a study of T cell clusters in autoimmune cytopenias. Study-level information: Per sample, median TRB depth was around 51,000 reads, yielding a median roughly 2,200 distinct clonotypes. Study-level points and caveats: Clustering suggested that physiological T cell clusters were missing in primary autoimmune cytopenia patients.

TRB was amplified by touch-down multiplex PCR, primer pools A and B combined. TCRdb reanalyzed the multiplex PCR reads and collapses them to one entry per CDR3 protein, without DNA. The ten top clones account for about 14%, within a sample of fewer than 5,000 distinct CDR3 sequences. Tens of thousands of genome equivalents of blood DNA were amplified for TRB. This CDR3 has 13 residues. Looked up from germline, CDR1 is MNHEY and CDR2 is SVGAGI. This clonotype is labeled medium-sized based on frequency. Its antigen is currently unknown. These same data were also listed under a study on T cell repertoires in aging, cancer and after chemotherapy. As reported in that work: Six age groups, ranging from 30 or younger to 70 or older, included the donors. Loss of evenness, beyond lost richness, contributed to age-related TCR diversity decline in cancer patients.

V and J are TRBV6-5 and TRBJ1-2; TCRdb returns TRBD1, unconfirmable since there is no DNA. This sequence was found in a human donor in good health. Sequences were obtained from peripheral blood. The CDR3 sequence is CASSDRSRNSDTF.